These 30 T cell receptor beta chains were sequenced from one sample in a study of blood T cells in healthy people across ages. Then a second PCR, running roughly 7 to 11 cycles, was carried out with a sample-barcoded 5' primer and a J-beta primer mix. TCRdb re-called the 5' RACE reads with MiXCR, one entry per CDR3 protein. The sample shows around 820,000 distinct CDR3 sequences, 25% of them seen only once. These data also featured in a second study, about T cells of mothers and their children.

The sequenced sample was blood. The receptors stem from a boy younger than 18 in good health.

The J gene is TRBJ2-6, the V gene TRBV2, with 8 bases lining up with TRBD2. Trimming cost V 9 bases and J 0 bases; bases outside gene matches: 4. Germline V lookup: CDR1 SNHLY, CDR2 FYNNEI. This CDR3 comprises 15 residues. The CDR3 DNA reads TGTGCCAGTCGGGGGGGGCACTCTGGGGCCAACGTCCTGACTTTC. Protein sequence: CASRGGHSGANVLTF.

This clonotype was detected a few times. J is TRBJ1-5 and V is TRBV6-1; 7 bases line up with TRBD1. The CDR3 is made up of 21 amino acids. Germline V lookup: CDR1 MNHNS, CDR2 SASEGT. Losses at the gene ends were 6 bases for V and 0 bases for J; bases not matched to a gene: 23. The CDR3 reads CASSSPFAGDSLAHSNQPQHF. In DNA, the CDR3 is TGTGCCAGCAGCTCGCCCTTCGCCGGGGACAGCCTAGCTCATAGCAATCAGCCCCAGCATTTT.

The rearrangement uses TRBV7-2 and TRBJ2-1; D unresolved. The J call is uncertain, as TRBJ2-7 better fits the DNA end. This CDR3 spans 16 amino acids. Germline V gene sequence: CDR1 SGHTA, CDR2 FQGNSA. The CDR3 DNA follows: TGTGCCAGCAGCCCCCTCGCTTACACCACGACCTACGAGCAGTACTTC. It codes for CASSPLAYTTTYEQYF.

This chain links TRBV21-1 with TRBJ1-1; the table's D call, TRBD1, has no DNA check behind it. TRBV21-1 is a pseudogene. The length of the CDR3 is 16 residues. This CDR3 is CASRRCLGHLNTEAFF. The DNA for the CDR3 is TGTGCCAGCAGAAGGTGTTTGGGACACTTGAACACTGAAGCTTTCTTT.

A few counts support this clonotype. The chain employs TRBV6-2 or TRBV6-3 and TRBJ2-2; 13 nucleotides align to TRBD2. V lost 6 bases to trimming and J lost 1 base; unmatched junction nucleotides: 2. Germline V gene sequence: CDR1 MNHEY, CDR2 SVGEGT. The CDR3 consists of 16 residues. The CDR3 loop is CASSGLAGENTGELFF. As DNA, the CDR3 is TGTGCCAGCAGCGGACTAGCGGGAGAGAACACCGGGGAGCTGTTTTTT.

The rearrangement joins TRBV29-1 to TRBJ2-1, with 7 nucleotides matching TRBD1. This CDR3 is built from 13 residues. V was pared by 6 bases and J by 6 bases, with 8 bases of the junction left unmatched. Germline CDR1 reads SQVTM; CDR2 reads ANQGSEA. CDR3 sequence: CSVDRDLSNEQFF. The DNA for the CDR3 is TGCAGCGTCGACAGGGACCTTTCCAATGAGCAGTTCTTC.

The chain is built from TRBV14 and TRBJ2-2, with 9 bases fitting TRBD1. J lost 4 bases, V lost 2 bases, and 2 bases had no gene match. Looked up from germline, CDR1 is SGHDN and CDR2 is FVKESK. CDR3 size: 15 residues. CDR3 amino acids: CASSQNRGRTGELFF. The CDR3 coding sequence is TGTGCCAGCAGCCAAAACAGGGGGCGCACCGGGGAGCTGTTTTTT.

J is TRBJ2-7 and V is TRBV4-2, with TRBD2 matching 14 bases. The ends lost 3 bases at V and 2 bases at J; junction bases unmatched: 15. CDR3 length equals 20 residues. Germline loops: CDR1 LGHNA, CDR2 YNFKEQ. The CDR3 reads CASSQAGTSGSHLVPYEQYF. CDR3 in DNA: TGTGCCAGCAGCCAGGCCGGGACTAGCGGGAGTCATCTCGTACCCTACGAGCAGTACTTC.

J is TRBJ1-1 and V is TRBV5-1, with no clear D. Trimming took 0 bases from V and 4 from J, leaving 10 bases between them. This CDR3 region has 14 residues. Germline-derived CDR1 and CDR2 are SGHRS and YFSETQ. DNA of the CDR3: TGCGCCAGCAGCTTGGAATTGGGGAGCACTGAAGCTTTCTTT. It codes for CASSLELGSTEAFF.

Regarding this clonotype: Relative to the germline gene, one junction end is altered; a read error may explain this. The V call is TRBV20-1, the J call TRBJ2-1; TRBD2 matches at 9 bases. This CDR3 is built from 18 residues. Germline CDR1 reads DFQATT; CDR2 reads SNEGSKA (reference sequence). In DNA, the CDR3 is TGCAGTGCTGGAGATATAAGCGGGGGGATGAGCTCCTACAATGAGCAGTTCTTC. It specifies CSAGDISGGMSSYNEQFF.

The chain uses TRBV7-2 and TRBJ1-1, with a tentative D call TRBD1 (5 bases). The V and J ends lost 5 bases and 3 bases respectively, with 16 bases between them. CDR1 SGHTA and CDR2 FQGNSA come from the germline V gene. CDR3 length: 15 residues. CDR3 in amino acids: CASSRRGRGDTEAFF. The CDR3 DNA sequence: TGTGCCAGCAGCCGACGGGGACGGGGGGACACTGAAGCTTTCTTT.

The chain has TRBV28 and TRBJ2-1, with TRBD1 identical over 7 bases. Trimming cost V 4 bases and J 0 bases; bases outside gene matches: 9. Germline assignment: CDR1 MDHEN and CDR2 SYDVKM. The CDR3 runs to 17 residues. Here the CDR3 DNA reads TGTGCCAGCAGTTCATACCTGAACAGGGGCTCCTACAATGAGCAGTTCTTC. Residues: CASSSYLNRGSYNEQFF.

The sample holds a few counts of this clonotype. The rearrangement uses TRBV5-1 and TRBJ2-1, with 9 bases matching TRBD1. This CDR3 region has 18 residues. Germline lookup yields CDR1 SGHRS and CDR2 YFSETQ. Germline trimming cut 6 bases from V and 8 bases from J; bases unmatched to any gene: 21. CDR3 bases: TGCGCCAGCAAGGTAGGACAGGGGACGTCTAATGGGGTCGATGAGCAGTTCTTC. It specifies CASKVGQGTSNGVDEQFF.

V and J are TRBV5-6 and TRBJ1-2; D gene uncertain. Germline V CDR1 and CDR2: SGHDT, YYEEEE. This CDR3 is 14 amino acids long. V was trimmed by 1 base and J by 5 bases, leaving 12 bases between them. The CDR3 loop is CASSLKGQIYGYTF. CDR3 bases: TGTGCCAGCAGCTTGAAAGGGCAGATTTATGGCTACACCTTC.

J is TRBJ1-5 and V is TRBV4-1, with 7 bases fitting TRBD1. The CDR3 is 15 residues long. V dropped 5 bases and J dropped 4; count of bases not matched to a gene: 8. Germline V lookup: CDR1 MGHRA, CDR2 YSYEKL. Here the CDR3 DNA reads TGCGCCAGCAGCTGGCTGGGGGACAGTAATCAGCCCCAGCATTTT. Protein: CASSWLGDSNQPQHF.

The chain couples TRBV12-3 or TRBV12-4 to TRBJ2-7; D may match TRBD1 or TRBD2 (5 bases each). Deletions cut 3 bases from V and 2 bases from J, with 14 bases between. This CDR3 is built from 15 residues. CDR3 loop: CASSFPGTETYEQYF. CDR3 nucleotide sequence: TGTGCCAGCAGTTTCCCAGGGACGGAGACCTACGAGCAGTACTTC.

V usage is TRBV11-2 and J usage is TRBJ2-5; 9 positions agree with TRBD1. CDR1 and CDR2 (germline): SGHAT, FQNNGV. This CDR3 has 16 residues. After removal of 0 bases from V and 5 bases from J, the junction contained 7 bases not matched to a gene. CDR3: CASSLEAGQGLETQYF. The CDR3 DNA reads as TGTGCCAGCAGCTTAGAGGCCGGACAGGGGCTGGAGACCCAGTACTTC. Drawing the rest from reference TRBV11-2 and TRBJ2-5, the complete variable domain is EAGVAQSPRYKIIEKRQSVAFWCNPISGHATLYWYQQILGQGPKLLIQFQNNGVVDDSQLPKDRFSAERLKGVDSTLKIQPAKLEDSAVYLCASSLEAGQGLETQYFGPGTRLLVL.

This clonotype has more than one count but fewer than ten. In nucleotides, the CDR3 is TGTGCCAGCAGCTGGGGTCTCGGGACAGGGGCATACAATGAGCAGTTCTTC. Encoded protein: CASSWGLGTGAYNEQFF. The chain couples TRBV7-2 to TRBJ2-1; 10 bases map to TRBD1. Per the germline V gene, CDR1 is SGHTA and CDR2 is FQGNSA. The CDR3 contains 17 residues. Trimming at V came to 4 bases and at J to 4 bases, leaving 10 bases not matched to a gene. Full variable domain (rest looked up from reference TRBV7-2 and TRBJ2-1): GAGVSQSPSNKVTEKGKDVELRCDPISGHTALYWYRQSLGQGLEFLIYFQGNSAPDKSGLPSDRFSAERTGGSVSTLTIQRTQQEDSAVYLCASSWGLGTGAYNEQFFGPGTRLTVL.

The chain joins TRBV4-3 to TRBJ2-2; weak D call: TRBD2 (6 bases). CDR1 is LGHNA, CDR2 YSLEER, per germline. V was cut by 1 base and J by 0 bases, with 12 bases left in between. This CDR3 is built from 17 residues. This CDR3 reads CASSQGVGGANTGELFF. DNA for the CDR3: TGCGCCAGCAGCCAAGGGGTGGGGGGTGCGAACACCGGGGAGCTGTTTTTT.

There are a few counts of this clonotype. The rearrangement links TRBV20-1 to TRBJ1-2; no clear D gene. Trimming shortened V by 6 bases and J by 6 bases, and 17 bases separated the two germline ends. The germline gives CDR1 DFQATT, CDR2 SNEGSKA (reference sequence). The CDR3 extends over 13 amino acids. CDR3 sequence reads: CSAPESNINGYTF. The CDR3 DNA reads TGCAGTGCCCCGGAAAGCAATATTAATGGCTACACCTTC.

This clonotype was counted only a few times. V and J are TRBV20-1 and TRBJ2-1; D unclear. This CDR3 spans 15 amino acids. Germline CDR1 and CDR2: DFQATT and SNEGSKA (reference sequence). Trimming left V 1 base short and J 6 bases short, with 16 bases between. CDR3 sequence: CSARVIQLGGNEQFF. CDR3 in DNA: TGCAGTGCTAGAGTAATTCAATTGGGCGGCAATGAGCAGTTCTTC.

The chain uses TRBV11-2 and TRBJ2-5; perhaps TRBD2 as D (6 bases). The CDR3 contains 17 residues. The germline V gene encodes CDR1 SGHAT and CDR2 FQNNGV. Trimming pared 5 bases from V and 0 bases from J, leaving 19 bases between. In DNA, the CDR3 is TGTGCCAGCAGCGAGGGGTGGGGGGTGCGGGACCAAGAGACCCAGTACTTC. Its protein product is CASSEGWGVRDQETQYF.

This sequence joins TRBV27 and TRBJ1-5; no clear D gene. The V end lost 8 bases, the J end lost 6 bases, and 14 bases lay between the germline ends. The CDR3 loop spans 13 amino acids. CDR1 is MNHEY and CDR2 is SMNVEV in the germline V gene (reference sequence). In nucleotides, the CDR3 is TGTGCCAGCGGCGGCTCAATTGGTCAGCCCCAGCATTTT. It translates to CASGGSIGQPQHF.

In its sample, this clonotype was seen a few times. The chain links TRBV19 to TRBJ2-7; D might be TRBD1 (5 bases). V shed 4 bases and J shed 4 bases, with 11 bases lying between them. The CDR3 runs to 13 residues. Germline assignment: CDR1 LNHDA and CDR2 SQIVND (reference sequence). CDR3 DNA: TGTGCCAGTAGTAGAGCGACAGAGTACGAGCAGTACTTC. Encoded protein: CASSRATEYEQYF.

The chain employs TRBV28 and TRBJ2-4; no firm D call. In germline, CDR1 is MDHEN, CDR2 SYDVKM. V lost 6 bases and J 0 bases, leaving 12 bases between the germline ends. CDR3 length: 15 amino acids. CDR3 DNA: TGTGCCAGCAGCACCTCCAGACTAGCCAAAAACATTCAGTACTTC. It encodes CASSTSRLAKNIQYF.

The V gene is TRBV18, the J gene TRBJ2-1, with TRBD2 matching 7 bases. The CDR3 has 15 residues. With 5 bases clipped from V and 0 bases from J, the junction kept 4 bases outside the gene matches. Looked up from germline, CDR1 is KGHSH and CDR2 is LQKENI. CDR3 loop: CASSSKRGSYNEQFF. The CDR3 nucleotides are TGTGCCAGCTCATCGAAGCGGGGCTCCTACAATGAGCAGTTCTTC.

There are a few counts of this clonotype. The gene calls are TRBV7-2 and TRBJ1-2; a weak D match, TRBD1 (5 bases). This CDR3 comprises 16 residues. V was cut by 5 bases and J by 6 bases, with 22 bases left in between. Germline V CDR1 and CDR2: SGHTA, FQGNSA. CDR3 in DNA: TGTGCCAGCAGCCTGCCAGAGGATGGGGACGTGGATGGCTACACCTTC. Translation gives CASSLPEDGDVDGYTF.

This clonotype has just a few counts. This rearrangement joins TRBV12-3 or TRBV12-4 to TRBJ2-3; D may be TRBD1 (5 bases). The CDR3 consists of 16 residues. The ends were cut back, 5 bases at V and 6 bases at J, with 21 bases in the middle. This chain's CDR3 is CASSLTRAVVSDTQYF. CDR3 nucleotide sequence: TGTGCCAGCAGTCTCACCAGGGCGGTAGTTTCGGATACGCAGTATTTT.

This clonotype turned up a few times. The V call is TRBV6-2 or TRBV6-3, the J call TRBJ2-5; D may be TRBD1 (6 bases). Trimming stripped 7 bases from V and 7 bases from J, with 16 bases between. CDR1 MNHEY and CDR2 SVGEGT come from the germline V gene. The CDR3 totals 13 residues. The CDR3 nucleotides are TGTGCCAGCATAAACACAGGGTCGGGGACCCAGTACTTC. Translation: CASINTGSGTQYF.

The sample holds a few counts of this clonotype. The V gene is TRBV10-3, the J gene TRBJ2-1; D is unclear. The V end lost 8 bases, the J end lost 10 bases, and 15 bases lay between the germline ends. The CDR3 consists of 12 residues. The V gene's germline CDR1 is ENHRY and CDR2 SYGVKD. CDR3: CAIGSEPWEQFF. The CDR3 DNA reads as TGTGCCATCGGCTCGGAGCCTTGGGAGCAGTTCTTC.